This T cell receptor (beta chain) was sequenced during a study of T cells in Graves' hyperthyroidism and ophthalmopathy. This clonotype was seen at least ten times. TCR beta CDR3 regions were amplified from RNA transcripts. First-round RT-PCR with HTBI primers amplified the TCR CDR3 region. TCRdb passed the multiplex PCR reads through MiXCR, listing each CDR3 protein once. This sample has about 360,000 distinct CDR3 sequences, with roughly 13% found just once. Per germline, CDR1 DFQATT and CDR2 SNEGSKA (reference sequence). The CDR3 contains 15 residues. Unmatched junction bases numbered 5, after V lost 6 bases and J lost 0 bases.

The sequenced sample was blood. This clonotype was obtained from a man aged 25-40 years with Graves' hyperthyroidism that later progressed to Graves' ophthalmopathy. This chain connects TRBV20-1 to TRBJ1-5; 10 bases match TRBD1. The CDR3 reads CSAGQGSNSNQPQHF. The CDR3 DNA is TGCAGTGCGGGACAGGGGTCAAATAGCAATCAGCCCCAGCATTTT.